This is a list of T cell receptor beta chains from one sample in a study of vaccination effects on CD4 cells after COVID-19. Antigens for these TCRs are unknown. Profiling relied on immunoSEQ multiplex PCR, and the TCRdb table lists in-frame clones only, not all of them. Of 10,000 or so clones detected, approximately 69% appear once; the ten largest clones hold 24%. The source material was CD4+ T cells from PBMCs cultured with HCoV-229E spike peptides, sampled before COVID-19 vaccination. These receptor sequences come from a human donor who received a COVID-19 vaccine. CDR3s include the opening cysteine and the closing phenylalanine or tryptophan. D genes are given only for firm matches. Only part of the rows carry a size: once, few, many, or a class if the clone is expanded.

v_call	clone_size	d_call	j_call	cdr3_nt	cdr3_aa
TRBV6-1	NA	NA	TRBJ1-5	TGTGCCAGCAGTGAACCACTGGTAGGCCAGCCCCAGCATTTT	CASSEPLVGQPQHF
TRBV18	NA	NA	TRBJ2-7	TGTGCCAGCTCACAACTGGGTGACTACGAGCAGTACTTC	CASSQLGDYEQYF
TRBV18	NA	NA	TRBJ1-6	TGTGCCAGCTCACCTGGGACGGGTGATTCACCCCTCCACTTT	CASSPGTGDSPLHF
TRBV28	NA	NA	TRBJ1-2	TGTGCCAGCAGCCGCTACCGGGACCGGTCGGACTATGGCTACACCTTC	CASSRYRDRSDYGYTF
TRBV2	once	NA	TRBJ1-5	TGTGCCAGCAACTCAGAAGGACAGCCCCAGCATTTT	CASNSEGQPQHF
TRBV12-3/TRBV12-4	NA	NA	TRBJ1-2	TGTGCCAGCAGTCCAGGGACGGGCTACACCTTC	CASSPGTGYTF
TRBV27	NA	NA	TRBJ1-1	TGTGCCAGCAGTTTGATTAAGGGGAGAGCTTTCTTT	CASSLIKGRAFF
TRBV30	medium-sized	NA	TRBJ1-5	TGTGCCTGGAGTGTAACCCTGAATCAGCCCCAGCATTTT	CAWSVTLNQPQHF
TRBV5-1	NA	NA	TRBJ1-4	TGCGCCAGCAGCTTCGACGGAAGGACGGAAAAACTGTTTTTT	CASSFDGRTEKLFF
TRBV28	NA	NA	TRBJ2-7	TGTGCCAGCAGTTTAGGAGAAGAGCAGTACTTC	CASSLGEEQYF
TRBV6-5	NA	NA	TRBJ2-1	TGTGCCAGCAGTTACTCGTTCGACCAGACCTACAATGAGCAGTTCTTC	CASSYSFDQTYNEQFF
TRBV6-1	NA	NA	TRBJ2-1	TGTGCCAGCAGTGAACAGGGGTTACCTTACAATGAGCAGTTCTTC	CASSEQGLPYNEQFF
TRBV5-1	NA	TRBD1	TRBJ1-2	TGCGCCAGCAGCCTGCGGACAGGAGCCGCTATCGGCTACACCTTC	CASSLRTGAAIGYTF
TRBV3-1/TRBV3-2	NA	NA	TRBJ2-7	TGTGCCAGCAGCCAAGGGATAGGTTGGGTTGGGGAGCAGTACTTC	CASSQGIGWVGEQYF
TRBV7-9	NA	NA	TRBJ1-6	TGTGCCAGCAGCTCCACCCGGGGGCAGGGACGGAATTCACCCCTCCACTTT	CASSSTRGQGRNSPLHF
TRBV24-1	NA	TRBD1	TRBJ2-2	TGTGCCACCAGTGAACCGGGACAGGGGGCAACCGGGGAGCTGTTTTTT	CATSEPGQGATGELFF
TRBV3-1/TRBV3-2	NA	NA	TRBJ2-7	TGTGCCTCAAGGAGGGGCGAGCAGTACTTC	CASRRGEQYF
TRBV18	NA	NA	TRBJ2-1	TGTGCCAGCTCATCCCGGACAGAGCAGTTCTTC	CASSSRTEQFF
TRBV30	once	NA	TRBJ1-5	TGTGCCTGGAGTGTACGTGGGGGTAATCAGCCCCAGCATTTT	CAWSVRGGNQPQHF
TRBV7-9	NA	TRBD1	TRBJ2-7	TGTGCCAGCAGCTTAAGGACAGGGTCCTACGAGCAGTACTTC	CASSLRTGSYEQYF
TRBV9	NA	TRBD1	TRBJ2-5	TGTGCCAGCAGCGTATCACCGACAGGGCGAAGGGGGGAGACCCAGTACTTC	CASSVSPTGRRGETQYF
TRBV6-6	NA	TRBD1	TRBJ2-7	TGTGCCAGCACCCGGACAGGGACCTCCTACGAGCAGTACTTC	CASTRTGTSYEQYF
TRBV12-5	NA	TRBD2	TRBJ2-1	TGTGCTAGTCAAGGACTAGCATACAATGAGCAGTTCTTC	CASQGLAYNEQFF
TRBV10-3	NA	NA	TRBJ2-7	TGTGCCATCAGGGAAGGACAGACCTACGAGCAGTACTTC	CAIREGQTYEQYF
TRBV2	once	NA	TRBJ2-3	TGTGCCAGCGAACTAGCTCCACATACGCAGTATTTT	CASELAPHTQYF